The 2 T cell receptor beta chains given below trace back to one sample, sequenced in a study of CD8 T cells in Susac syndrome. The authors reverse transcribed about 0.5 to 1 ug RNA with random hexamers. Via MiXCR, TCRdb re-called the immunoSEQ multiplex PCR reads, giving one row per CDR3 protein. This table holds 180,000 or so distinct CDR3 sequences, approximately 96% found once. Material: CD4+ T cells from PBMCs. The receptors derive from a human donor in good health.

This sequence joins TRBV7-2 and TRBJ1-5; D remains ambiguous. The CDR3 length is 13 residues. Germline V gives CDR1 SGHTA, CDR2 FQGNSA. The V and J ends lost 3 bases and 2 bases respectively, with 5 bases between them. The CDR3 coding sequence is TGTGCCAGCAGCTTTCATGGCAATCAGCCCCAGCATTTT. Translated, it gives CASSFHGNQPQHF.

The chain carries TRBV30 and TRBJ2-2, with D uncertain. In germline, CDR1 is GTSNPN, CDR2 SVGIG (reference sequence). The ends were cut back, 2 bases at V and 3 bases at J, with 7 bases in the middle. The CDR3 has 13 amino acids. CDR3 nucleotide sequence: TGTGCCTGGAGTAGTGACTACACCGGGGAGCTGTTTTTT. Translating it yields CAWSSDYTGELFF.